This T cell receptor beta chain was sequenced during a study of T cells in localized non-small cell lung cancer. Study-level points and caveats: A single tumor region was sequenced, leaving heterogeneity possible. In the blood, greater T cell density corresponded to longer overall survival. When the top 100 tumor clones were examined, a median approximately 59 of them also appeared in the adjacent lung, which was paired and uninvolved. Uninvolved adjacent lung had more T cell clonality than any other tissue, topping tumor.

Profiled with immunoSEQ multiplex PCR; TCRdb holds only in-frame clones, not every one. This table holds 45,000 to 60,000 clones, 86% found once. Notes on this clone: Its antigen is still unknown.

Trimming removed 5 bases from V and 5 bases from J; junction bases left unmatched: 9. The germline gives CDR1 SGHAT, CDR2 FQNNGV. The CDR3 totals 16 residues. The sequencing used PBMCs, collected before any cancer treatment. The receptor comes from a man aged 40-75 years with stage II lung adenocarcinoma. This rearrangement joins TRBV11-2 to TRBJ2-5; 12 bases fit TRBD2. The CDR3 nucleotides are TGTGCCAGCAGCCCCTCGCTAGCGGGGGGGCGGGAGACCCAGTACTTC. Translated: CASSPSLAGGRETQYF.